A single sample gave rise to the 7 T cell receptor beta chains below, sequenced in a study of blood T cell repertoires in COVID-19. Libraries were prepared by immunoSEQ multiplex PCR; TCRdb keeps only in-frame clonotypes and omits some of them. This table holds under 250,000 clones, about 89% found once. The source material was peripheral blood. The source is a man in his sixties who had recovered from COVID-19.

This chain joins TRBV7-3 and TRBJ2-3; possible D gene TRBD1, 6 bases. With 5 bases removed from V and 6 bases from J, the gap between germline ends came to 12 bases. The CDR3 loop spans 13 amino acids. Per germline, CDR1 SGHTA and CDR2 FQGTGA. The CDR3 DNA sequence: TGTGCCAGCAGCCGGGACGGACAGGATACGCAGTATTTT. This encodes CASSRDGQDTQYF.

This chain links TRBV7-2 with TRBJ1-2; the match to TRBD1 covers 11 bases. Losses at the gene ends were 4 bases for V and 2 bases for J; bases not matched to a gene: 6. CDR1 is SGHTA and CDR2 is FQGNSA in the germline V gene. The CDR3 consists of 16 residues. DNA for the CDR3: TGTGCCAGCAGCTCCCCGGGGGACAGGGGGAACTATGGCTACACCTTC. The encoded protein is CASSSPGDRGNYGYTF.

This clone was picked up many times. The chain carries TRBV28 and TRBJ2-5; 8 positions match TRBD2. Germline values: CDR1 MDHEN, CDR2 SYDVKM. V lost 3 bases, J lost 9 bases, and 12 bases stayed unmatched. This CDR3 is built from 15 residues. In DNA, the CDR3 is TGTGCCAGCAGTTTCGGGGGGGCGGCCTCGGTGGCCCAGTACTTC. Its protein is CASSFGGAASVAQYF.

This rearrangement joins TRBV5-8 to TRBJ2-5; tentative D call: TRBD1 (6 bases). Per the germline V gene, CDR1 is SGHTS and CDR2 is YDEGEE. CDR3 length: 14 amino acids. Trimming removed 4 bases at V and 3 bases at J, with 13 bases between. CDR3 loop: CASSRSGTKETQYF. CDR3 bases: TGTGCCAGCAGCAGATCCGGGACAAAAGAGACCCAGTACTTC.

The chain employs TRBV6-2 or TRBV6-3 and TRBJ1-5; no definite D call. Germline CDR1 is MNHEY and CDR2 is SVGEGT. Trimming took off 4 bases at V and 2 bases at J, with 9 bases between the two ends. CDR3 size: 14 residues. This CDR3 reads CASSFLSGNQPQHF. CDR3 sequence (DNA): TGTGCCAGCAGTTTCCTCTCGGGCAATCAGCCCCAGCATTTT.

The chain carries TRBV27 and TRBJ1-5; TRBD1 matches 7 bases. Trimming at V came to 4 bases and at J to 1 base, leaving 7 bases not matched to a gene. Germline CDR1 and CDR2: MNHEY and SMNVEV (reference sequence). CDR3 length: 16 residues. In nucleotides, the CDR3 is TGTGCCAGCAGTTCCCTCTCGACAGGGAGCAATCAGCCCCAGCATTTT. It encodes CASSSLSTGSNQPQHF.

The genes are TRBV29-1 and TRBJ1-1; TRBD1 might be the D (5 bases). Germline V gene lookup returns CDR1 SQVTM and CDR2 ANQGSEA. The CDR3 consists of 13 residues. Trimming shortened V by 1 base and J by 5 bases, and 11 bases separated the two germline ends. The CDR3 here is CSVEAGMGTEAFF. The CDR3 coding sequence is TGCAGCGTTGAAGCAGGGATGGGGACTGAAGCTTTCTTT. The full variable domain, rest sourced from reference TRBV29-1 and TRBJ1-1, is SAVISQKPSRDICQRGTSLTIQCQVDSQVTMMFWYRQQPGQSLTLIATANQGSEATYESGFVIDKFPISRPNLTFSTLTVSNMSPEDSSIYLCSVEAGMGTEAFFGQGTRLTVV.